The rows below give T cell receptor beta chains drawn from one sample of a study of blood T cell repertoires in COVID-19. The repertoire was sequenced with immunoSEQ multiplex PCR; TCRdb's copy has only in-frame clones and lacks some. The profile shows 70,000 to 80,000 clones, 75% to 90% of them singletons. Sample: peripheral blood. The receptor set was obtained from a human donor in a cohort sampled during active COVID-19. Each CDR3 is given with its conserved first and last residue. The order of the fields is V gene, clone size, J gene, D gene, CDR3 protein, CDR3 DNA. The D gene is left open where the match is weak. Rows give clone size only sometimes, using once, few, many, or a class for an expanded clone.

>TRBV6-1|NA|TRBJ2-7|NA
CASSEWDTESKLEQYF
TGTGCCAGCAGTGAGTGGGACACCGAGTCGAAACTGGAGCAGTACTTC
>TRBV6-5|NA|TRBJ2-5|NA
CASSYGAGQETQYF
TGTGCCAGCAGTTACGGTGCAGGGCAAGAGACCCAGTACTTC
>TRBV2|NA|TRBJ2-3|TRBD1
CASRDPGQGRADTQYF
TGTGCCAGCAGGGATCCGGGACAGGGTCGAGCGGATACGCAGTATTTT
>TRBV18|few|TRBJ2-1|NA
CASSPQTDNEQFF
TGTGCCAGCTCACCACAGACAGACAATGAGCAGTTCTTC
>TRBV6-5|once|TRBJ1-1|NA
CASSFQLAFF
TGTGCCAGCAGTTTTCAGTTAGCTTTCTTT
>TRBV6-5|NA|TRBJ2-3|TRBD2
CASGGLAGGTDTQYF
TGTGCCAGCGGCGGGCTAGCGGGAGGTACAGATACGCAGTATTTT
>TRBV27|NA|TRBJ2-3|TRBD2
CASSREARTLADTQYF
TGTGCCAGCAGCCGGGAGGCTAGGACGTTGGCAGATACGCAGTATTTT
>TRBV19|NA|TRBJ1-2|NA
CASSIVGGRVYGYTF
TGTGCCAGTAGTATAGTTGGAGGACGCGTCTATGGCTACACCTTC
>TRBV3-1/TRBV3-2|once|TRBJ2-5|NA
CASSQSSRSAVQETQYF
TGTGCCAGCAGCCAATCGTCAAGAAGCGCGGTCCAAGAGACCCAGTACTTC
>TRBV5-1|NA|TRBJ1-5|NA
CASSTEGGSNQPQHF
TGCGCCAGCAGCACGGAGGGTGGGAGCAATCAGCCCCAGCATTTT
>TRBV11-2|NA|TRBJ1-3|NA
CASRRGLNSGNTIYF
TGTGCCAGCAGAAGGGGCCTTAACTCTGGAAACACCATATATTTT
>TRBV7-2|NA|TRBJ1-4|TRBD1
CASSDETGTANEKLFF
TGTGCCAGCAGCGATGAAACCGGGACAGCTAATGAAAAACTGTTTTTT
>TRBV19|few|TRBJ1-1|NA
CASSILQGEAFF
TGTGCCAGTAGTATTTTGCAGGGAGAAGCTTTCTTT
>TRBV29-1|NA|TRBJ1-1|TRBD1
CSGKQGAMNTEAFF
TGCAGCGGAAAACAGGGGGCGATGAACACTGAAGCTTTCTTT
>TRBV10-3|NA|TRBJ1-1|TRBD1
CAISREDRGSTEAFF
TGTGCCATCAGTCGAGAAGACAGGGGGAGCACTGAAGCTTTCTTT
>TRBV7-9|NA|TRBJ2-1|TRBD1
CASSWSGGAGNEQFF
TGTGCCAGCAGCTGGTCAGGGGGCGCGGGAAATGAGCAGTTCTTC
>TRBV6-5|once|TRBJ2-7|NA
CASSQPLGYEQYF
TGTGCCAGCAGTCAGCCGCTAGGTTACGAGCAGTACTTC
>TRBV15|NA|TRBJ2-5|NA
CATSLQGRETQYF
TGTGCCACCAGTTTACAGGGGAGGGAGACCCAGTACTTC
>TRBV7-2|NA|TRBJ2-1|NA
CASSHNAGNEQFF
TGTGCCAGCAGCCACAATGCGGGGAATGAGCAGTTCTTC
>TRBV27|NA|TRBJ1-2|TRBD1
CASSSGTEANYGYTF
TGTGCCAGCAGTTCGGGGACAGAGGCTAACTATGGCTACACCTTC
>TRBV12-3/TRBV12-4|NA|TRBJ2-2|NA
CATTQGETGELFF
TGTGCCACGACCCAGGGTGAAACCGGGGAGCTGTTTTTT